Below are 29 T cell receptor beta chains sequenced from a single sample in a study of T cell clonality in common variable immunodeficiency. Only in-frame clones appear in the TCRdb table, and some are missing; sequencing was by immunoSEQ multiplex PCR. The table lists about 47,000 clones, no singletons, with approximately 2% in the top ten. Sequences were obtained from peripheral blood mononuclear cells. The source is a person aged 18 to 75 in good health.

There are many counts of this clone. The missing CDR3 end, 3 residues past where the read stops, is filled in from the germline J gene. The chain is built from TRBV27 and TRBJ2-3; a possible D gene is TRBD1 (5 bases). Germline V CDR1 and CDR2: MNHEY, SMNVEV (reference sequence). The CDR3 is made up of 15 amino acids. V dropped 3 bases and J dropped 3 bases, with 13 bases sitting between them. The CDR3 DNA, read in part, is TGTGCCAGCAGTTTGCAGGGCGATTTAACAGATACG. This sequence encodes CASSLQGDLTDT. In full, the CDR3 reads CASSLQGDLTDTQYF.

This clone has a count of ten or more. The DNA read from the CDR3 is TGTGCCTGGAGTGAGGGGCTCACAGATACG. Protein sequence: CAWSEGLTDT. The full-length CDR3 reads as CAWSEGLTDTQYF. J is TRBJ2-3 and V is TRBV30, with D possibly being TRBD1 (5 bases). The read stops 3 residues short of the end of the CDR3; the missing end is completed from the germline J gene. In germline, CDR1 is GTSNPN, CDR2 SVGIG (reference sequence). Trimming stripped 1 base from V and 2 bases from J, with 7 bases between. The CDR3 runs to 13 residues.

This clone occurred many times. CDR3 DNA, as far as it was read: TGTGCCAGCAGCATCAGGGTGGACCTGGTTGAAAAA. This translates into CASSIRVDLVEK. The CDR3, in full, reads CASSIRVDLVEKLFF. The rearrangement links TRBV7-9 to TRBJ1-4; D is perhaps TRBD1 (5 bases). The CDR3 extends 3 residues past the end of the read, so its final part is completed from the germline J gene. From germline, CDR1 is SEHNR and CDR2 FQNEAQ (reference sequence). The CDR3 runs 15 residues. Trimming pared 5 bases from V and 7 bases from J, leaving 17 bases between.

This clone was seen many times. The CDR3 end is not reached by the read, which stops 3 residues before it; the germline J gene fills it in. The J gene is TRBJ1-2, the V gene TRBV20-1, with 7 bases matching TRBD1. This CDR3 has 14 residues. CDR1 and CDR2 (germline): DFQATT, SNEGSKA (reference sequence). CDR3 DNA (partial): TGCAGTGCTAGAGGTTGGGACAGTGCGCTCGGC. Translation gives CSARGWDSALG. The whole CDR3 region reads CSARGWDSALGYTF.

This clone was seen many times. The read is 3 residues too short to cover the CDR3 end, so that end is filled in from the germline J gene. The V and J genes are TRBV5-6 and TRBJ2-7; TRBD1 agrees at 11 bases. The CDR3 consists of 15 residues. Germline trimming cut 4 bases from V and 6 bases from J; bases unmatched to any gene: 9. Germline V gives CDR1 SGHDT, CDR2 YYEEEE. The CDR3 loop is CASSAAGTGGAEQYF. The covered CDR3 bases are TGTGCCAGCAGCGCCGCCGGGACAGGGGGAGCCGAG.

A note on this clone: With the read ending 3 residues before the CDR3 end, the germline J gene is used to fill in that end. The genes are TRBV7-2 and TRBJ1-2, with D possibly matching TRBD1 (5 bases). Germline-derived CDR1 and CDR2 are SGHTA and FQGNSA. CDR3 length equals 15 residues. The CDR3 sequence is CASTLGLSGTDTYTF. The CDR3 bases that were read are TGTGCCAGCACCTTGGGACTTTCGGGCACAGATACC.

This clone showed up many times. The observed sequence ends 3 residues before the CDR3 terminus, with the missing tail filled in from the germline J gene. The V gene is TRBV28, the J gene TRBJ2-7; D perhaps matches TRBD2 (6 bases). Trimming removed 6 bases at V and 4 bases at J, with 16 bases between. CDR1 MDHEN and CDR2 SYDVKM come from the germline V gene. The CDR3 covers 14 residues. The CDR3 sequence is CASSMGGVAYEQYF. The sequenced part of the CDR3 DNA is TGTGCCAGCAGCATGGGCGGGGTAGCGTACGAG.

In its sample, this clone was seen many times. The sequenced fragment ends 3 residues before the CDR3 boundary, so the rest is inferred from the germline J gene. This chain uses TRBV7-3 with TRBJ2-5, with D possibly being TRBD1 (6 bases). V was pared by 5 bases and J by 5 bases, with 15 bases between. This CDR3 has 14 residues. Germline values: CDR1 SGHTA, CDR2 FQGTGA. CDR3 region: CASSPSGASETQYF. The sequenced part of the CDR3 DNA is TGTGCCAGCAGCCCTTCAGGGGCCTCCGAGACC.

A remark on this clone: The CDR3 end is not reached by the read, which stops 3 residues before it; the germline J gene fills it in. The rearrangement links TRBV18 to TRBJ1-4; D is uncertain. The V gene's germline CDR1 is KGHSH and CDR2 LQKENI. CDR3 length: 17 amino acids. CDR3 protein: CASSSQAVTMTNSPLFF. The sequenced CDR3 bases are TGTGCCAGCTCATCACAAGCCGTGACCATGACAAATTCACCA.

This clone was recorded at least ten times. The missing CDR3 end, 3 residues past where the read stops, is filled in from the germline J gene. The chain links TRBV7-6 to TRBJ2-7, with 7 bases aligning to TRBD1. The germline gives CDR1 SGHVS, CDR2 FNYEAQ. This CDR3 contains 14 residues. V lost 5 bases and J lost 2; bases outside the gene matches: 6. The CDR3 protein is CASSTRTGPYEQYF. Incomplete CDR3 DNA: TGTGCCAGCAGCACCCGGACAGGTCCCTACGAG. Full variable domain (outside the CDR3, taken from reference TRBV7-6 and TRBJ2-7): GAGVSQSPRYKVTKRGQDVALRCDPISGHVSLYWYRQALGQGPEFLTYFNYEAQQDKSGLPNDRFSAERPEGSISTLTIQRTEQRDSAMYRCASSTRTGPYEQYFGPGTRLTVT.

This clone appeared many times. The chain's CDR3 is CASSANYNEQFF. Incomplete CDR3 DNA: TGTGCCAGCAGTGCCAATTACAATGAG. This chain links TRBV6-1 with TRBJ2-1; the D is unclear. The read gets to within 3 residues of the CDR3 end, and the germline J gene fills in the rest. The CDR3 covers 12 residues. Germline lookup yields CDR1 MNHNS and CDR2 SASEGT. V was trimmed by 4 bases and J by 4 bases, leaving 5 bases between them.

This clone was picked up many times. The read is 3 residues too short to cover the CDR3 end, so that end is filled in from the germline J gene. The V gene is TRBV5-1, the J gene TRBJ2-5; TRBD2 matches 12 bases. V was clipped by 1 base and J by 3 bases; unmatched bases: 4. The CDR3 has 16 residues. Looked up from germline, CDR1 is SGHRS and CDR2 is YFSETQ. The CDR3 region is CASSLTTSGRKETQYF. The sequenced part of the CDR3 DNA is TGCGCCAGCAGCTTGACGACTAGCGGGAGAAAAGAGACC.

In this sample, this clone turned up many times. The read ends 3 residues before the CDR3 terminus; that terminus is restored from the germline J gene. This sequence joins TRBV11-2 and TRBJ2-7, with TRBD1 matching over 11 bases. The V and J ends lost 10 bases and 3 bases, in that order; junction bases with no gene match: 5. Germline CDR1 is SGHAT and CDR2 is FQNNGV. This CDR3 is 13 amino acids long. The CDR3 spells CATEGQGGYEQYF. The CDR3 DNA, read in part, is TGTGCCACCGAGGGACAGGGGGGCTACGAG.

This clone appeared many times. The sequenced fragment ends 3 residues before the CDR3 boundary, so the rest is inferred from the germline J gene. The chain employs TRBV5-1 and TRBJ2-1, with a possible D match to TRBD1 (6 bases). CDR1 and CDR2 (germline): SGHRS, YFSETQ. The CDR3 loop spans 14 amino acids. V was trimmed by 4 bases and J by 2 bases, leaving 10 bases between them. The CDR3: CASSGGSTYNEQFF. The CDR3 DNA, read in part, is TGCGCCAGCAGCGGGGGCTCCACCTACAATGAG.

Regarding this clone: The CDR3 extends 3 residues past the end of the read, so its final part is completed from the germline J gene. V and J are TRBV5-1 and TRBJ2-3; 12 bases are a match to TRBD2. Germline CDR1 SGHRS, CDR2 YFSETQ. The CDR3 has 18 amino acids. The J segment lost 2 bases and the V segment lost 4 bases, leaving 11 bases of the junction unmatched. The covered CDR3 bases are TGCGCCAGCAGCGTAATCCCTAGCGGGGGGGCCACCACAGATACG. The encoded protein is CASSVIPSGGATTDT. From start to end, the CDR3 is CASSVIPSGGATTDTQYF.

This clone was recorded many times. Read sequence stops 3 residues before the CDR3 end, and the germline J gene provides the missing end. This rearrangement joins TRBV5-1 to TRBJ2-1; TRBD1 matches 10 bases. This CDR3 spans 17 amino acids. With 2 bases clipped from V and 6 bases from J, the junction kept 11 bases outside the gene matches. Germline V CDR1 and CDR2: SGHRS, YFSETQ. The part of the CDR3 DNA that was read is TGCGCCAGCAGCTTAAGGGGCGGGACAGGGGATGTCAATGAG. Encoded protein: CASSLRGGTGDVNE. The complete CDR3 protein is CASSLRGGTGDVNEQFF.

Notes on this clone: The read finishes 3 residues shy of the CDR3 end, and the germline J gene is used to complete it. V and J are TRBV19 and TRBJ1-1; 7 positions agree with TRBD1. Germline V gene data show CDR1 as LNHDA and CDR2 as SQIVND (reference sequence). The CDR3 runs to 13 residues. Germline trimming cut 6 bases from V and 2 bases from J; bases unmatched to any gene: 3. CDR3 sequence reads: CASRRQGNTEAFF. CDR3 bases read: TGTGCCAGTAGACGACAGGGTAACACTGAA.

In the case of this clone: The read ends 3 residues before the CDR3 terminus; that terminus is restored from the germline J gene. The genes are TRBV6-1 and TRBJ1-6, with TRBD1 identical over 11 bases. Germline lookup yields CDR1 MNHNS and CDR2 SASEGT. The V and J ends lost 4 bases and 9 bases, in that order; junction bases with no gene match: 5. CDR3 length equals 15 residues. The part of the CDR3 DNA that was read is TGTGCCAGCAGTGGGACAGGGGGCGGAGGTTCACCC. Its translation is CASSGTGGGGSP. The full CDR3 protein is CASSGTGGGGSPLHF.

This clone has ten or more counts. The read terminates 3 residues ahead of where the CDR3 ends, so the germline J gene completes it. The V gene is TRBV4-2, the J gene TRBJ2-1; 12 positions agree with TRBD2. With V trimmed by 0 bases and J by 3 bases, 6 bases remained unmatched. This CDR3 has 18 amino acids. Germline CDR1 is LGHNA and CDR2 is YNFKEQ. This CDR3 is CASSQEVLAGGNYNEQFF. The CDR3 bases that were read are TGTGCCAGCAGCCAAGAGGTACTAGCGGGAGGCAACTACAATGAG.

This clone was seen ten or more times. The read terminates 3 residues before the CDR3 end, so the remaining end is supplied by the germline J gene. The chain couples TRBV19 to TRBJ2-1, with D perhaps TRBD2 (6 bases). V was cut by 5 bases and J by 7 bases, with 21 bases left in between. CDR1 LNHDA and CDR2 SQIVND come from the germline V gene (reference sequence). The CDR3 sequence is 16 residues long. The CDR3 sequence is CASSLYVRGGRNEQFF. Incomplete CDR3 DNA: TGTGCCAGTAGTCTCTACGTGAGGGGAGGACGAAATGAG.

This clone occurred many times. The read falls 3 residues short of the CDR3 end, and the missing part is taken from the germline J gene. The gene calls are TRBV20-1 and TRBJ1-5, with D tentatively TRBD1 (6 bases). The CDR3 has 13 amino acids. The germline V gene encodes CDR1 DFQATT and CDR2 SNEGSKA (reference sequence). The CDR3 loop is CSARRRGSGPQHF. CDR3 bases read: TGCAGTGCCCGGAGGAGGGGGTCGGGACCC.

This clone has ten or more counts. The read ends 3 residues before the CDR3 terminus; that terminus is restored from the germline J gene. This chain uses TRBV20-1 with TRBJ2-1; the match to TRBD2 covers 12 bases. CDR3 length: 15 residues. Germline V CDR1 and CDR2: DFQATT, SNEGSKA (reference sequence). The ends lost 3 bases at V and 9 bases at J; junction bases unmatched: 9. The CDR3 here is CSARELAGGPSEQFF. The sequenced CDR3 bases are TGCAGTGCTAGGGAGCTAGCGGGAGGGCCAAGTGAG.

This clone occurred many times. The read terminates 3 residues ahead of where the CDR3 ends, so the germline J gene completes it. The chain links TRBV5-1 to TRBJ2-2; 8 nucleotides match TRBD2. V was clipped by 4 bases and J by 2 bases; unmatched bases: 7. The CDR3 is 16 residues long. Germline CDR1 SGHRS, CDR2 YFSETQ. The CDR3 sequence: CASSPLAGLNTGELFF. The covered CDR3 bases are TGCGCCAGCAGCCCTCTAGCGGGCTTAAACACCGGGGAG.

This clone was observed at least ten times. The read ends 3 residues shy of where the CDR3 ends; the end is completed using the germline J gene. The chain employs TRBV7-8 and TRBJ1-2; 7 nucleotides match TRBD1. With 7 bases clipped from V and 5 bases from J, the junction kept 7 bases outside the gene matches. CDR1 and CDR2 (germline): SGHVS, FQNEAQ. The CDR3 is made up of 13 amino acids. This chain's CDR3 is CASTRGAEYGYTF. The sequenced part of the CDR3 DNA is TGTGCCAGCACCAGGGGGGCAGAATATGGC.

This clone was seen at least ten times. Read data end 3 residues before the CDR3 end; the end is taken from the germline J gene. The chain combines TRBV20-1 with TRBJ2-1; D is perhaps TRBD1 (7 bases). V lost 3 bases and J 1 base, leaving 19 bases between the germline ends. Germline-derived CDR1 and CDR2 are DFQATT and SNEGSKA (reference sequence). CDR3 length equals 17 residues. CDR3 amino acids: CSASGQVRGDSYNEQFF. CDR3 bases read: TGCAGTGCTAGTGGACAGGTGAGGGGGGATTCCTACAATGAG.

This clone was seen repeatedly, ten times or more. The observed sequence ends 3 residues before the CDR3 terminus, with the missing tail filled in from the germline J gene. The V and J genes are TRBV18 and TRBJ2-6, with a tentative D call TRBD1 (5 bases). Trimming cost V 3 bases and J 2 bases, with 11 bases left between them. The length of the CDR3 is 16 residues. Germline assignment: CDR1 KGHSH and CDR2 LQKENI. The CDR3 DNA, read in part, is TGTGCCAGCTCACCGCGTACAGGAGCTGGGGCCAACGTC. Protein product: CASSPRTGAGANV. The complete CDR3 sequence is CASSPRTGAGANVLTF. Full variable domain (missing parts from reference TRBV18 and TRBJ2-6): NAGVMQNPRHLVRRRGQEARLRCSPMKGHSHVYWYRQLPEEGLKFMVYLQKENIIDESGMPKERFSAEFPKEGPSILRIQQVVRGDSAAYFCASSPRTGAGANVLTFGAGSRLTVL.

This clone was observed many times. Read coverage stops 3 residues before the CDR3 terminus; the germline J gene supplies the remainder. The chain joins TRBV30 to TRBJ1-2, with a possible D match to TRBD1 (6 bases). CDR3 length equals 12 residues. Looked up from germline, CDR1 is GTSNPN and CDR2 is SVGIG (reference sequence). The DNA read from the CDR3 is TGTGCCTGGAGTGTGGCAGGGGAAGGC. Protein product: CAWSVAGEG. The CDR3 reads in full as CAWSVAGEGYTF.

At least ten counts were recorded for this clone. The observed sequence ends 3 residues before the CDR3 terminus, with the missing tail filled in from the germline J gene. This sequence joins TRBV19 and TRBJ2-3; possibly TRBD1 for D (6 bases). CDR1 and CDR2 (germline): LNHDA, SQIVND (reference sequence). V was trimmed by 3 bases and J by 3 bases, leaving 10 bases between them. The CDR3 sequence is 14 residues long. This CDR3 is CASSIFQGTDTQYF. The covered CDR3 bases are TGTGCCAGTAGTATTTTCCAGGGGACAGATACG.

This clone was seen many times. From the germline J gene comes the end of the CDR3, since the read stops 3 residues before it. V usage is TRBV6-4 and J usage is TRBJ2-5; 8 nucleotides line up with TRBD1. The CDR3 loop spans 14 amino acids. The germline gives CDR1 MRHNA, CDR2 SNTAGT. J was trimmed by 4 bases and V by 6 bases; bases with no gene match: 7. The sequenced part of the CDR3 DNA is TGTGCCAGCAGACCCCAGGGGGCATCAGAGACC. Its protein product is CASRPQGASET. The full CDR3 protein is CASRPQGASETQYF.